A selection of T cell receptor beta chains follows, all from one sample in a study of naive and memory T cell subsets. Via MiXCR, TCRdb re-called the UMI-ligation and nested PCR reads, giving one row per CDR3 protein. The sample yields some 20,000 distinct CDR3 sequences, more than 9% seen once. The source was skin, collected from a tuberculin skin test site. All receptors come from an adult in good health. Both conserved end residues are part of each CDR3. The D gene is left open where the match is weak. Some rows mark clone size as missing; the rest say once, few, many or name a class of expanded clone.

D gene: TRBD2
V gene: TRBV24-1
clone size: few
J gene: TRBJ2-1
CDR3 protein: CATSDVIPGTSRNEQFF
CDR3 DNA: TGTGCCACCAGTGATGTGATCCCCGGGACTAGTCGCAATGAGCAGTTCTTC

D gene: NA
V gene: TRBV6-1
clone size: medium-sized
J gene: TRBJ1-2
CDR3 protein: CASHSVGGYTF
CDR3 DNA: TGTGCCAGCCACTCAGTTGGAGGCTACACCTTC

D gene: NA
V gene: TRBV7-2
clone size: few
J gene: TRBJ2-7
CDR3 protein: CASSSDSPYEQYF
CDR3 DNA: TGTGCCAGCAGCTCGGACAGTCCCTACGAGCAGTACTTC

D gene: TRBD2
V gene: TRBV27
clone size: many
J gene: TRBJ2-2
CDR3 protein: CASSFLTSGRMYTGELFF
CDR3 DNA: TGTGCCAGCAGTTTTCTGACTAGCGGGAGAATGTACACCGGGGAGCTGTTTTTT

D gene: NA
V gene: TRBV13
clone size: NA
J gene: TRBJ2-3
CDR3 protein: CASSLGHRSSTDTQYF
CDR3 DNA: TGTGCCAGCAGCTTAGGCCACAGGAGTAGCACAGATACGCAGTATTTT

D gene: TRBD1
V gene: TRBV20-1
clone size: many
J gene: TRBJ1-2
CDR3 protein: CSVKRQGVDGYTF
CDR3 DNA: TGCAGTGTTAAGAGACAGGGAGTCGATGGCTACACCTTC

D gene: NA
V gene: TRBV25-1
clone size: few
J gene: TRBJ1-1
CDR3 protein: CASSSFGGLTEAFF
CDR3 DNA: TGTGCCAGCAGTTCGTTCGGGGGGCTCACTGAAGCTTTCTTT

D gene: TRBD1
V gene: TRBV27
clone size: few
J gene: TRBJ2-1
CDR3 protein: CASSPGQILYNEQFF
CDR3 DNA: TGTGCCAGCAGCCCGGGACAGATCCTCTACAATGAGCAGTTCTTC

D gene: NA
V gene: TRBV4-3
clone size: few
J gene: TRBJ1-4
CDR3 protein: CASSQGVRITTNEKLFF
CDR3 DNA: TGCGCCAGCAGCCAAGGGGTACGGATAACAACTAATGAAAAACTGTTTTTT

D gene: TRBD1
V gene: TRBV19
clone size: many
J gene: TRBJ1-5
CDR3 protein: CASKKGQAENSNQPQHF
CDR3 DNA: TGTGCCAGCAAAAAGGGACAGGCAGAAAATAGCAATCAGCCCCAGCATTTT

D gene: TRBD1
V gene: TRBV4-2
clone size: medium-sized
J gene: TRBJ2-1
CDR3 protein: CASSPTTGQTYNEQFF
CDR3 DNA: TGTGCCAGCAGCCCCACAACGGGACAGACCTACAATGAGCAGTTCTTC

D gene: NA
V gene: TRBV28
clone size: NA
J gene: TRBJ1-2
CDR3 protein: CASSLHLRDYGDTF
CDR3 DNA: TGTGCCAGCAGTTTGCACCTAAGGGACTATGGCGACACCTTC

D gene: TRBD1
V gene: TRBV7-9
clone size: many
J gene: TRBJ1-1
CDR3 protein: CASRHDRGITEAFF
CDR3 DNA: TGTGCCAGCAGACACGACAGGGGAATCACTGAAGCTTTCTTT

D gene: TRBD1
V gene: TRBV4-1
clone size: few
J gene: TRBJ1-4
CDR3 protein: CASSPQGRLEKLFF
CDR3 DNA: TGCGCCAGCAGCCCACAGGGGAGACTAGAAAAACTGTTTTTT

D gene: NA
V gene: TRBV6-5
clone size: few
J gene: TRBJ2-3
CDR3 protein: CASSYRGGVGPDTQYF
CDR3 DNA: TGTGCCAGCAGCTACCGTGGCGGGGTCGGACCAGATACGCAGTATTTT

D gene: NA
V gene: TRBV13
clone size: NA
J gene: TRBJ2-1
CDR3 protein: CASSLGRRQGSYNEQFF
CDR3 DNA: TGTGCCAGCAGCTTAGGCCGGCGGCAGGGGAGCTACAATGAGCAGTTCTTC

D gene: NA
V gene: TRBV12-3/TRBV12-4
clone size: medium-sized
J gene: TRBJ2-2
CDR3 protein: CASSFGATMSGELFF
CDR3 DNA: TGTGCCAGCAGTTTTGGGGCCACCATGTCCGGGGAGCTGTTTTTT

D gene: TRBD2
V gene: TRBV4-1
clone size: NA
J gene: TRBJ2-7
CDR3 protein: CASSQELHTAGGAYEQYF
CDR3 DNA: TGCGCCAGCAGCCAGGAATTACATACTGCGGGAGGAGCCTACGAGCAGTACTTC

D gene: NA
V gene: TRBV5-1
clone size: NA
J gene: TRBJ2-7
CDR3 protein: CASSYSGTHYEQYF
CDR3 DNA: TGCGCCAGCAGCTACTCAGGGACCCACTACGAGCAGTACTTC

D gene: NA
V gene: TRBV20-1
clone size: few
J gene: TRBJ2-1
CDR3 protein: CSARSGGDYNEQFF
CDR3 DNA: TGCAGTGCTAGATCCGGGGGAGATTACAATGAGCAGTTCTTC

D gene: NA
V gene: TRBV29-1
clone size: many
J gene: TRBJ1-3
CDR3 protein: CSATVSGNTIYF
CDR3 DNA: TGCAGCGCCACAGTCTCTGGAAACACCATATATTTT

D gene: NA
V gene: TRBV11-2
clone size: NA
J gene: TRBJ1-2
CDR3 protein: CASSLVRFGFYGYNF
CDR3 DNA: TGTGCCAGCAGCTTAGTTCGCTTTGGGTTCTATGGCTACAACTTC

D gene: NA
V gene: TRBV12-3/TRBV12-4
clone size: many
J gene: TRBJ2-3
CDR3 protein: CASSFGQTSTDTQYF
CDR3 DNA: TGTGCCAGCAGTTTCGGACAAACGAGCACAGATACGCAGTATTTT

D gene: NA
V gene: TRBV6-5
clone size: NA
J gene: TRBJ1-2
CDR3 protein: CASSYSDRSYGYTF
CDR3 DNA: TGTGCCAGCAGTTACTCCGACAGGAGCTATGGCTACACCTTC

D gene: NA
V gene: TRBV21-1
clone size: many
J gene: TRBJ2-6
CDR3 protein: CASSKGQGGANVLTF
CDR3 DNA: TGTGCCAGCAGCAAAGGACAGGGTGGGGCCAACGTCCTGACTTTC

D gene: TRBD2
V gene: TRBV7-8
clone size: NA
J gene: TRBJ2-3
CDR3 protein: CASSLLIAGGQDTQYF
CDR3 DNA: TGTGCCAGCAGCTTACTCATAGCGGGAGGACAAGATACGCAGTATTTT

D gene: TRBD1
V gene: TRBV2
clone size: many
J gene: TRBJ1-5
CDR3 protein: CASTLRQGSNQPQHF
CDR3 DNA: TGTGCCAGCACCTTAAGACAGGGCTCAAATCAGCCCCAGCATTTT

D gene: NA
V gene: TRBV12-3/TRBV12-4
clone size: NA
J gene: TRBJ1-1
CDR3 protein: CASSHVWGEPTMTTEAFF
CDR3 DNA: TGTGCCAGCAGCCACGTCTGGGGCGAACCTACCATGACCACTGAAGCTTTCTTT